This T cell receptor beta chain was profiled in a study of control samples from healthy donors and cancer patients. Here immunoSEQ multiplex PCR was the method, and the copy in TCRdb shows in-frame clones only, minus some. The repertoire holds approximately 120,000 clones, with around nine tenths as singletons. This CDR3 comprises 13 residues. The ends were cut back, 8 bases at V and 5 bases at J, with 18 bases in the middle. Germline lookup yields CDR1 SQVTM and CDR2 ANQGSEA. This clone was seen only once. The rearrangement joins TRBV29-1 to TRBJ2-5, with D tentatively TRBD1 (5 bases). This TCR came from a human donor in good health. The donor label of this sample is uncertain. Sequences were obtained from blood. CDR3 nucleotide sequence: TGCAGCCTCGAGGCCCAAAACAGGGAGACCCAGTACTTC. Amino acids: CSLEAQNRETQYF. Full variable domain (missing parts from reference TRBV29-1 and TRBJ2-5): SAVISQKPSRDICQRGTSLTIQCQVDSQVTMMFWYRQQPGQSLTLIATANQGSEATYESGFVIDKFPISRPNLTFSTLTVSNMSPEDSSIYLCSLEAQNRETQYFGPGTRLLVL.